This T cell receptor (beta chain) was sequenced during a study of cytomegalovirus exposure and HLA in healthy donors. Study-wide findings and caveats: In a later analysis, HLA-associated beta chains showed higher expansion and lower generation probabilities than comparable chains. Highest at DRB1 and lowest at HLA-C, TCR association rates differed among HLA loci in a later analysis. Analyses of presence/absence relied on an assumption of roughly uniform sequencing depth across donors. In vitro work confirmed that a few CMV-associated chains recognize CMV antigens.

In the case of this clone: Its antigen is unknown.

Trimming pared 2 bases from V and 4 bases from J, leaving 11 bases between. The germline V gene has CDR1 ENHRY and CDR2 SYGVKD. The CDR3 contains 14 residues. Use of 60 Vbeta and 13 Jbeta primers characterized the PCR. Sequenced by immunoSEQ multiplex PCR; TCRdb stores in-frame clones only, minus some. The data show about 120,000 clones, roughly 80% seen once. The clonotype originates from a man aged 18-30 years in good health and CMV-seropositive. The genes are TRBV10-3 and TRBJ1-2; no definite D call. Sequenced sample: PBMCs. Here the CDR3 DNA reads TGTGCCATCAGTGAGGATTTTTCCAGCTATGGCTACACCTTC. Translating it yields CAISEDFSSYGYTF.